Each of the 21 T cell receptor beta chains below was sequenced from the same sample in a study of T cell changes during pregnancy in multiple sclerosis. Clones were read by immunoSEQ multiplex PCR, and TCRdb kept only the in-frame ones, dropping some. Of approximately 88,000 clones in the sample, 90% to 95% were seen once. Here the sequenced sample was peripheral blood, taken in the second trimester of pregnancy. These receptors came from a female donor with multiple sclerosis, enrolled in a pregnancy study.

The V and J genes are TRBV4-1 and TRBJ2-1; 13 nucleotides agree with TRBD2. CDR3 length: 15 amino acids. CDR1 and CDR2 (germline): MGHRA, YSYEKL. Losses at the gene ends were 2 bases for V and 10 bases for J; bases not matched to a gene: 5. The CDR3 coding sequence is TGCGCCAGCAGCCAACCCGGGACTAGCGGGGTCGAGCAGTTCTTC. Translating gives CASSQPGTSGVEQFF.

This clone has just one count. The rearrangement links TRBV4-1 to TRBJ2-7; D unclear. The CDR3 contains 14 residues. From germline, CDR1 is MGHRA and CDR2 YSYEKL. Between the trimmed V and J ends, which lost 0 bases and 3 bases, there was a span of 9 bases. The CDR3 region has the DNA TGCGCCAGCAGCCAAGATTGGCCGTACTACGAGCAGTACTTC. As protein: CASSQDWPYYEQYF.

The V gene is TRBV5-6, the J gene TRBJ2-5, with 7 bases aligning to TRBD1. This CDR3 has 15 residues. CDR1 and CDR2 (germline): SGHDT, YYEEEE. Losses at the gene ends were 4 bases for V and 1 base for J; bases not matched to a gene: 7. The CDR3 reads CASSIRQGLQETQYF. In DNA form, the CDR3 reads TGTGCCAGCAGCATTCGACAGGGCCTCCAAGAGACCCAGTACTTC.

The sample holds one count of this clone. The V and J genes are TRBV30 and TRBJ1-5, with TRBD1 as a possible D gene (5 bases). This CDR3 has 15 residues. V shed 0 bases and J shed 4 bases, with 13 bases lying between them. Germline V lookup: CDR1 GTSNPN, CDR2 SVGIG (reference sequence). The CDR3 nucleotides are TGTGCCTGGAGTGTAAGGCCAGGGAAGAATCAGCCCCAGCATTTT. Protein sequence: CAWSVRPGKNQPQHF. Filled out from reference TRBV30 and TRBJ1-5, the complete variable domain reads SQTIHQWPATLVQPVGSPLSLECTVEGTSNPNLYWYRQAAGRGLQLLFYSVGIGQISSEVPQNLSASRPQDRQFILSSKKLLLSDSGFYLCAWSVRPGKNQPQHFGDGTRLSIL.

The chain is built from TRBV5-1 and TRBJ1-4, with a weak D call TRBD1 (5 bases). The length of the CDR3 is 14 residues. CDR1 and CDR2 from the germline V gene are SGHRS and YFSETQ. V was cut by 4 bases and J by 8 bases, with 15 bases left in between. For the CDR3, the DNA is TGCGCCAGCAGCCCCGGGGGGGTAGAGGAAAAACTGTTTTTT. Translation gives CASSPGGVEEKLFF. The variable domain in full, completed from reference TRBV5-1 and TRBJ1-4, reads KAGVTQTPRYLIKTRGQQVTLSCSPISGHRSVSWYQQTPGQGLQFLFEYFSETQRNKGNFPGRFSGRQFSNSRSEMNVSTLELGDSALYLCASSPGGVEEKLFFGSGTQLSVL.

V is TRBV9 and J is TRBJ1-2, with 9 bases matching TRBD1. Germline V CDR1 and CDR2: SGDLS, YYNGEE. This CDR3 is 15 amino acids long. Trimming at V came to 3 bases and at J to 5 bases, leaving 8 bases not matched to a gene. CDR3 amino acids: CASSGRTGGAYGYTF. CDR3 DNA sequence: TGTGCCAGCAGCGGGAGAACAGGGGGCGCATATGGCTACACCTTC. The full variable domain, completed using reference TRBV9 and TRBJ1-2, is DSGVTQTPKHLITATGQRVTLRCSPRSGDLSVYWYQQSLDQGLQFLIQYYNGEERAKGNILERFSAQQFPDLHSELNLSSLELGDSALYFCASSGRTGGAYGYTFGSGTRLTVV.

The gene calls are TRBV6-1 and TRBJ2-5; the D gene is possibly TRBD2 (6 bases). The CDR3 consists of 14 residues. CDR1 MNHNS and CDR2 SASEGT come from the germline V gene. Trimming stripped 9 bases from V and 3 bases from J, with 17 bases between. In DNA, the CDR3 is TGTGCCAGTCACCGACTAGGCGTCGAAGAGACCCAGTACTTC. Translated, it gives CASHRLGVEETQYF.

The chain uses TRBV30 and TRBJ2-1, with D maybe TRBD1 (5 bases). From germline, CDR1 is GTSNPN and CDR2 SVGIG (reference sequence). V lost 3 bases, J lost 4 bases, and 10 bases lay in between. The length of the CDR3 is 13 residues. CDR3 residues: CAWRGQEYNEQFF. CDR3 DNA sequence: TGTGCCTGGAGAGGACAAGAATACAATGAGCAGTTCTTC.

The V gene is TRBV5-1, the J gene TRBJ2-7; no clear D. The CDR3 sequence is 14 residues long. Germline V gives CDR1 SGHRS, CDR2 YFSETQ. V gave up 2 bases and J gave up 6 bases, with 15 bases separating them. The CDR3 DNA reads TGCGCCAGCAGCTTAGGCACTACCTCGCCCGAGCAGTACTTC. Encoded protein: CASSLGTTSPEQYF.

In DNA, the CDR3 is TGTGCCAGCTCAGATAACAGCGGCCCAGAGACCCAGTACTTC. Translation gives CASSDNSGPETQYF. The gene calls are TRBV18 and TRBJ2-5, with D perhaps matching TRBD2 (5 bases). The CDR3 consists of 14 residues. Trimming stripped 5 bases from V and 4 bases from J, with 14 bases between. From germline, CDR1 is KGHSH and CDR2 LQKENI.

J is TRBJ1-1 and V is TRBV19, with D uncertain. Germline lookup yields CDR1 LNHDA and CDR2 SQIVND (reference sequence). There are 13 residues in the CDR3. Between the trimmed V and J ends, which lost 7 bases and 5 bases, there was a span of 14 bases. The CDR3 region has the DNA TGTGCCAGTACGCGGCGCGGGATGACTGAAGCTTTCTTT. Translated: CASTRRGMTEAFF.

V usage is TRBV19 and J usage is TRBJ1-2; 9 positions match TRBD1. The germline gives CDR1 LNHDA, CDR2 SQIVND (reference sequence). The CDR3 contains 12 residues. With 7 bases clipped from V and 10 bases from J, the junction kept 7 bases outside the gene matches. The CDR3 is CASKADRGSYTF. DNA for the CDR3: TGTGCCAGTAAAGCGGACAGGGGCTCCTACACCTTC. Looking up the rest from reference TRBV19 and TRBJ1-2 gives the full variable domain: DGGITQSPKYLFRKEGQNVTLSCEQNLNHDAMYWYRQDPGQGLRLIYYSQIVNDFQKGDIAEGYSVSREKKESFPLTVTSAQKNPTAFYLCASKADRGSYTFGSGTRLTVV.

This clone appeared a single time. The chain employs TRBV2 and TRBJ2-5; TRBD2 matches 8 bases. The CDR3 runs 16 residues. The germline V gene encodes CDR1 SNHLY and CDR2 FYNNEI. Germline trimming cut 8 bases from V and 0 bases from J; bases unmatched to any gene: 11. The CDR3 sequence is CASRGGYGANQETQYF. As DNA, the CDR3 is TGTGCCAGCCGGGGGGGTTATGGGGCTAACCAAGAGACCCAGTACTTC.

The genes are TRBV19 and TRBJ1-2; D might be TRBD1 (5 bases). Looked up from germline, CDR1 is LNHDA and CDR2 is SQIVND (reference sequence). CDR3 length: 14 residues. V was trimmed by 4 bases and J by 3 bases, leaving 12 bases between them. CDR3 in amino acids: CASSTSGGDYGYTF. The CDR3 region has the DNA TGTGCCAGTAGTACTTCGGGGGGGGACTATGGCTACACCTTC.

V and J are TRBV6-5 and TRBJ2-7; 10 bases match TRBD1. The V gene end was trimmed by 8 bases and the J gene end by 6 bases; junction bases not matched to a gene: 4. The CDR3 is 12 amino acids. The germline gives CDR1 MNHEY, CDR2 SVGAGI. The CDR3 nucleotides are TGTGCCAGCCGCCGGACAGGGGGCGAGCAGTACTTC. This gives the protein CASRRTGGEQYF.

The rearrangement uses TRBV28 and TRBJ2-7; TRBD1 matches 10 bases. V dropped 4 bases and J dropped 3; count of bases not matched to a gene: 0. CDR3 length: 13 residues. Germline V gene lookup returns CDR1 MDHEN and CDR2 SYDVKM. The CDR3 loop reads CASSWDRGYEQYF. In DNA form, the CDR3 reads TGTGCCAGCAGTTGGGACAGGGGCTACGAGCAGTACTTC.

This sequence joins TRBV27 and TRBJ2-7; TRBD1 might be the D (5 bases). Germline values: CDR1 MNHEY, CDR2 SMNVEV (reference sequence). The V end was cut by 4 bases, the J end by 3 bases, with 10 bases between. This CDR3 contains 13 residues. The CDR3 nucleotides read TGTGCCAGCAGTTACGGACACAACTACGAGCAGTACTTC. Amino acids: CASSYGHNYEQYF.

The chain is built from TRBV7-9 and TRBJ1-2; 11 bases map to TRBD1. CDR1 and CDR2 (germline): SEHNR, FQNEAQ (reference sequence). The ends lost 1 base at V and 8 bases at J; junction bases unmatched: 6. The length of the CDR3 is 15 residues. The CDR3 bases are TGTGCCAGCAGCTTAGGCCGGGACAGGGGGAAAGGCTACACCTTC. Translated: CASSLGRDRGKGYTF.

The CDR3 sequence is CASSLLAGGPGEQYF. DNA of the CDR3: TGCGCCAGCAGCCTCCTAGCGGGAGGGCCGGGCGAGCAGTACTTC. The rearrangement links TRBV4-1 to TRBJ2-7, with TRBD2 matching 12 bases. The CDR3 length is 15 residues. The V and J ends lost 4 bases and 6 bases, in that order; junction bases with no gene match: 7. Germline assignment: CDR1 MGHRA and CDR2 YSYEKL.

The rearrangement joins TRBV9 to TRBJ2-7, with D maybe TRBD1 (6 bases). Trimming stripped 0 bases from V and 3 bases from J, with 7 bases between. The CDR3 consists of 13 residues. CDR1 SGDLS and CDR2 YYNGEE come from the germline V gene. This CDR3 is CASSVEQGYEQYF. The CDR3 nucleotides read TGTGCCAGCAGCGTAGAACAGGGCTACGAGCAGTACTTC.

The chain carries TRBV2 and TRBJ2-1; maybe TRBD2 (6 bases). Germline V gives CDR1 SNHLY, CDR2 FYNNEI. Between the trimmed V and J ends, which lost 6 bases and 6 bases, there was a span of 6 bases. The CDR3 sequence is 11 residues long. The CDR3 region is CASRGGNEQFF. In DNA form, the CDR3 reads TGTGCCAGCAGGGGGGGCAATGAGCAGTTCTTC.